The subject of this entry is one T cell receptor beta chain. This entry comes from a study of tumor and adjacent non-tumor tissue in lung cancer. The library came from three nested PCR rounds adapted from ARM-PCR protocols. TCRdb re-derived calls from the multiplex PCR reads in MiXCR, one entry per CDR3 protein. The repertoire holds about 82,000 distinct CDR3 sequences, with 60% to 85% as singletons. This CDR3 is 17 amino acids long. Germline V gene lookup returns CDR1 MNHNY and CDR2 SVGAGI (reference sequence). The V end lost 0 bases, the J end lost 6 bases, and 20 bases lay between the germline ends. No cell sorting was done before RNA was extracted from the tissue.

The chain employs TRBV6-6 and TRBJ1-2; unclear D gene. The sequenced sample consisted of lung tumor tissue. This clonotype originated in a woman in her fifties or sixties with non-small cell lung cancer. CDR3 coding DNA: TGTGCCAGCAGTTACTCGCTTCAGCCAGTGGGAAACAATGGCTACACCTTC. It is translated as CASSYSLQPVGNNGYTF.